Listed below are T cell receptor beta chains from one sample, sequenced in a study of blood T cells in healthy people across ages. TCRdb re-derived calls from the 5' RACE reads in MiXCR, one entry per CDR3 protein. Altogether 790,000 or so distinct CDR3 sequences are present, approximately 53% being singletons, with the ten largest covering approximately 24%. The source material was blood. These receptors were collected from a man aged 40-49 years in good health. Both conserved end residues are part of each CDR3. Size is stated for part of the rows, as once, few or many counts, or as a class when the clone is expanded.

J gene: TRBJ2-7
clone size: once
V gene: TRBV3-1
CDR3 protein: CASSQSYERYF

J gene: TRBJ1-5
clone size: NA
V gene: TRBV20-1
CDR3 protein: CSGWTGNNQPQHF

J gene: TRBJ2-5
clone size: NA
V gene: TRBV7-2
CDR3 protein: CASSPPGGRYQETQYF

J gene: TRBJ2-3
clone size: NA
V gene: TRBV4-1
CDR3 protein: CASSYGQGTRADTQYF

J gene: TRBJ2-3
clone size: NA
V gene: TRBV7-9
CDR3 protein: CASSRDLAGARTDTQYF

J gene: TRBJ2-7
clone size: NA
V gene: TRBV2
CDR3 protein: CASSESRAVEYEQYF

J gene: TRBJ2-5
clone size: NA
V gene: TRBV6-5
CDR3 protein: CASSYEGMRETQYF

J gene: TRBJ1-2
clone size: few
V gene: TRBV4-2
CDR3 protein: CASSQDPWTGANYGYTF

J gene: TRBJ2-3
clone size: few
V gene: TRBV20-1
CDR3 protein: CSARGPGGYEDTQYF

J gene: TRBJ2-3
clone size: NA
V gene: TRBV6-4
CDR3 protein: CASSDEAGTDTQYF

J gene: TRBJ1-5
clone size: few
V gene: TRBV12-3/TRBV12-4
CDR3 protein: CASSLYVGDVGHSNQPQHF

J gene: TRBJ2-7
clone size: NA
V gene: TRBV21-1
CDR3 protein: CASIRRTVAFEQYF

J gene: TRBJ1-1
clone size: NA
V gene: TRBV20-1
CDR3 protein: CSAPGAGNTEAFF

J gene: TRBJ2-3
clone size: NA
V gene: TRBV20-1
CDR3 protein: CSASPAEGPDTQYF

J gene: TRBJ1-6
clone size: NA
V gene: TRBV28
CDR3 protein: CASSLAPTGGFNSPLHF

J gene: TRBJ1-2
clone size: NA
V gene: TRBV4-3
CDR3 protein: CASSQADRVRSYGYTF

J gene: TRBJ1-1
clone size: NA
V gene: TRBV11-2
CDR3 protein: CAGSLDLGVRTEAFF

J gene: TRBJ2-3
clone size: NA
V gene: TRBV6-1
CDR3 protein: CASSLGQGWSTDTQYF

J gene: TRBJ2-6
clone size: few
V gene: TRBV28
CDR3 protein: CASRTQHSGANVLTF